Sequencing of this T cell receptor beta chain was carried out in a study of human T cells and chemical hapten exposure. TCRdb processed the RACE reads anew with MiXCR; each CDR3 protein has one entry. Of 370,000 or so distinct CDR3 sequences listed, roughly 4.8% are singletons. Trimming pared 6 bases from V and 0 bases from J, leaving 8 bases between. Germline V gene sequence: CDR1 MNHEY, CDR2 SVGAGI. The CDR3 runs 13 residues. Time point specified: patch test 1, 2 weeks after DPC sensitization. As for treatment: therapeutic diphenylcyclopropenone sensitization with weekly scalp DPC. This clonotype was seen repeatedly, ten times or more.

The gene calls are TRBV6-5 and TRBJ1-1; D is perhaps TRBD1 (5 bases). The source was whole blood, collected in connection with sensitization to the hapten diphenylcyclopropenone (DPC). The sequence was collected from a woman in her forties or fifties with alopecia areata. Some clones in this sample may be carry-over from other donors' samples. The CDR3 DNA follows: TGTGCCAGCAGCTCGACAGTGAACACTGAAGCTTTCTTT. Translation: CASSSTVNTEAFF.